Shown below are 10 T cell receptor beta chains from a single sample sequenced in a study of memory CD4+ T cells and cytomegalovirus serostatus. Some clones are missing from TCRdb's copy, which holds only in-frame ones; the method was immunoSEQ multiplex PCR. The top ten clones hold roughly 2.7% of a sample with 50,000 to 65,000 clones, around three quarters of them seen once. Single viable CD3+CD4+CD8-CD45RO+ cells were sorted as the memory CD4+ T cells. The sequenced sample consisted of memory CD4+ T cells from blood. Every receptor here comes from an adult in good health and CMV-seropositive.

The chain is built from TRBV19 and TRBJ1-5, with TRBD1 as a possible D gene (6 bases). Looked up from germline, CDR1 is LNHDA and CDR2 is SQIVND (reference sequence). This CDR3 region has 13 residues. V was cut by 10 bases and J by 1 base, with 11 bases left in between. This CDR3 reads CATSDRSNQPQHF. The CDR3 DNA reads as TGTGCCACCTCGGACAGAAGCAATCAGCCCCAGCATTTT.

The chain carries TRBV7-9 and TRBJ2-5; tentatively, D is TRBD1 or TRBD2 (7 bases each). CDR1 is SEHNR, CDR2 FQNEAQ, per germline (reference sequence). CDR3 length equals 14 residues. V was trimmed by 4 bases and J by 5 bases, leaving 14 bases between them. The chain's CDR3 is CASSYPRGGETQYF. The CDR3 coding sequence is TGTGCCAGCAGCTACCCCAGGGGGGGCGAGACCCAGTACTTC.

In its sample, this clone was seen a few times. The CDR3 loop is CASSLTGLHTDTQYF. CDR3 DNA: TGTGCCAGCAGCTTAACGGGACTTCACACAGATACGCAGTATTTT. The rearrangement links TRBV11-3 to TRBJ2-3, with a possible D match to TRBD2 (6 bases). Germline lookup yields CDR1 SGHNT and CDR2 YENEEA. Trimming shortened V by 2 bases and J by 2 bases, and 11 bases separated the two germline ends. The CDR3 spans 15 residues.

This sequence joins TRBV2 and TRBJ1-3; TRBD1 matches at 7 bases. J gave up 1 base and V 4 bases, and 4 bases lay outside the gene matches. The CDR3 runs 15 residues. CDR1 is SNHLY and CDR2 is FYNNEI in the germline V gene. The CDR3 region has the DNA TGTGCCAGCAGTGGCCAGGGGGTATCTGGAAACACCATATATTTT. Encoded protein: CASSGQGVSGNTIYF.

This clone has more than one count but fewer than ten. This chain joins TRBV15 and TRBJ1-2, with D perhaps TRBD1 (6 bases). Germline lookup yields CDR1 LNHNV and CDR2 YYDKDF (reference sequence). The CDR3 consists of 12 residues. The V end was cut by 4 bases, the J end by 4 bases, with 7 bases between. In nucleotides, the CDR3 is TGTGCCACCAGCACAGGGGCCTATGGCTACACCTTC. Residues: CATSTGAYGYTF.

The gene calls are TRBV7-3 and TRBJ1-2; 8 bases map to TRBD1. The V gene's germline CDR1 is SGHTA and CDR2 FQGTGA. There are 13 residues in the CDR3. Unmatched junction bases numbered 0, after V lost 2 bases and J lost 4 bases. The CDR3 DNA sequence: TGTGCCAGCAGCTTACAGGGGGCCTATGGCTACACCTTC. Translating gives CASSLQGAYGYTF.

In its sample, this clone was seen once. The V call is TRBV10-3, the J call TRBJ2-2; TRBD1 agrees at 7 bases. The CDR3 runs to 14 residues. The germline CDR1 and CDR2 sequences are ENHRY and SYGVKD. V was pared by 7 bases and J by 7 bases, with 9 bases of the junction left unmatched. The CDR3, as DNA: TGTGCCATCAAGGAGACAGGGAGATTCGGGGAGCTGTTTTTT. This translates into CAIKETGRFGELFF.

The chain has TRBV9 and TRBJ2-2; possibly TRBD1 or TRBD2 for D (5 bases each). This CDR3 contains 15 residues. CDR1 is SGDLS, CDR2 YYNGEE, per germline. The V and J ends lost 4 bases and 1 base respectively, with 11 bases between them. The CDR3 sequence: CASSTRDENTGELFF. The CDR3 DNA follows: TGTGCCAGCAGCACCCGGGACGAGAACACCGGGGAGCTGTTTTTT.

Only one count was recorded for this clone. V is TRBV6-5 and J is TRBJ2-7; D might be TRBD2 (6 bases). Per germline, CDR1 MNHEY and CDR2 SVGAGI. V lost 5 bases and J 4 bases, leaving 15 bases between the germline ends. This CDR3 comprises 14 residues. This CDR3 is CASSPRGPRYEQYF. DNA for the CDR3: TGTGCCAGCAGTCCGCGGGGACCGCGGTACGAGCAGTACTTC.

The V and J genes are TRBV9 and TRBJ2-1; no clear D. The CDR3 consists of 13 residues. CDR1 and CDR2 from the germline V gene are SGDLS and YYNGEE. Deletions cut 2 bases from V and 4 bases from J, with 7 bases between. The CDR3 DNA follows: TGTGCCAGCAGCGTGACCCAATACAATGAGCAGTTCTTC. This codes for CASSVTQYNEQFF.